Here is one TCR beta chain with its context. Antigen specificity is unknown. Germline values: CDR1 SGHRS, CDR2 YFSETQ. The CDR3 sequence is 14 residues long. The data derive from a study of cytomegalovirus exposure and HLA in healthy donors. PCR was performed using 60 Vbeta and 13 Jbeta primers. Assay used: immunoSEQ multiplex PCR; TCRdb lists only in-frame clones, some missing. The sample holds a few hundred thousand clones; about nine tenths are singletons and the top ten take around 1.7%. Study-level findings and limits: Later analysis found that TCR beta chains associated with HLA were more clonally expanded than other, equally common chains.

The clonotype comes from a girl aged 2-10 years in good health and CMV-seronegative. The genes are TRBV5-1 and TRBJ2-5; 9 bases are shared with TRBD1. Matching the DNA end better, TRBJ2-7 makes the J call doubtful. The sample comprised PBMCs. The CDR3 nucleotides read TGCGCCAGCAGCCACAGGGGGCTACTGGGCGAGCAGTACTTC. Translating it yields CASSHRGLLGEQYF.